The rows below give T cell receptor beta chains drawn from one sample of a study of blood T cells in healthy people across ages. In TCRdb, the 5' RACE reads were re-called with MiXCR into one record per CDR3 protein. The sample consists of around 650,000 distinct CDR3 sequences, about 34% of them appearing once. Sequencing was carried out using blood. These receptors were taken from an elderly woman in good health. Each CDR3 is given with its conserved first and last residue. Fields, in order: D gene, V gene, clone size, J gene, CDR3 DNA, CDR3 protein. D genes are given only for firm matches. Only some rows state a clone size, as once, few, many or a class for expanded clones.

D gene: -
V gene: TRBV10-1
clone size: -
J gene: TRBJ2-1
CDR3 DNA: TGCGCCAGCAGTGAGTCTGTACAGGCGAGCTCCTACAATGAGCAGTTCTTC
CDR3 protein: CASSESVQASSYNEQFF

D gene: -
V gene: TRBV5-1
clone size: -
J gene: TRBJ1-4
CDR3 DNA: TGCGCCAGCAGTCCCGGTGGGGAGGTGGATGAAAAACGGTTTTTT
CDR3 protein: CASSPGGEVDEKRFF

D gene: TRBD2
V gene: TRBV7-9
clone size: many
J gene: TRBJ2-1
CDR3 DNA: TGTGCCAGCAGCCCCGCCGGGACTAGCGGGGGGGTTTACAGCTCCTACAATGAGCAGTTCTTC
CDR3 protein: CASSPAGTSGGVYSSYNEQFF

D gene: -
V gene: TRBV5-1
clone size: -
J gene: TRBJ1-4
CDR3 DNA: TGCGCCAGCAGCCCGGGGACCGCAACTAGTGAAAAACTGTTTTTT
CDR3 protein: CASSPGTATSEKLFF

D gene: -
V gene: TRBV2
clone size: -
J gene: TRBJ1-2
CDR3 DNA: TGTGCCAGCAGATTCGACGGGCGTAACTATGGCTACACCTTC
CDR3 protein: CASRFDGRNYGYTF

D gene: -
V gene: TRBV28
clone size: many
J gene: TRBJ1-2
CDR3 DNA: TGTGCCAGCAGGTCTCCGGGAGGGTCTGAATCGGGCTACACCTTC
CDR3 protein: CASRSPGGSESGYTF

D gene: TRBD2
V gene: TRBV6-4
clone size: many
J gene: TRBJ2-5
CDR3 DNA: TGTGCCAGCAGTGACTCGATGCGACTAGCGGACCAAGAGACCCAGTACTTC
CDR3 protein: CASSDSMRLADQETQYF

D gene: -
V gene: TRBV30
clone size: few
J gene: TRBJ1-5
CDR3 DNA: TGTGCCTGGAGCGGGGGGATAGATCAGCCCCAGCATTTT
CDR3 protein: CAWSGGIDQPQHF

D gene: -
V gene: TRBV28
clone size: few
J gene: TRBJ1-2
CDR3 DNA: TGTGCCAGCAGTTCTGGGGGGGCGCGTACTGATGGCTACACCTTC
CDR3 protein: CASSSGGARTDGYTF

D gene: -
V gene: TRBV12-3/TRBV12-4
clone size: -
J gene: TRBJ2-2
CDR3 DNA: TGTGCCAGCAGTTTTGGGCGAGGGGAGCTGTTTTTT
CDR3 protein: CASSFGRGELFF

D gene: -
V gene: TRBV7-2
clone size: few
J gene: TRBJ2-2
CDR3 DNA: TGTGCCAGCAGAACCGGGTCACAAATCACCGGGGAGCTGTTTTTT
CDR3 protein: CASRTGSQITGELFF

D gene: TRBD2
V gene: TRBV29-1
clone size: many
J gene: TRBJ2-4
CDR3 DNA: TGCAGCGTTGAAGGCGGCGGGGGGGCGATGGCCAAAAACATTCAGTACTTC
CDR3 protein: CSVEGGGGAMAKNIQYF

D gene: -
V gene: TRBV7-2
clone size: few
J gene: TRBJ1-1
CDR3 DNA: TGTGCCAGCAGCTTTCGACAGCGCACTGAAGCTTTCTTT
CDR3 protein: CASSFRQRTEAFF

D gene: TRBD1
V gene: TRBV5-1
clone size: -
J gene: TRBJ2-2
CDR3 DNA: TGCGCCAGCAACTCGAGGACAGGGGTCACCGGGGAGCTGTTTTTT
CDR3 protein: CASNSRTGVTGELFF

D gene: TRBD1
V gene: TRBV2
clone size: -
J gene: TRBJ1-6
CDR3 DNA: TGTGCCAGCAGCCAAGGAAGGGGGCAGACAGCCCTCCACTTT
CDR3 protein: CASSQGRGQTALHF

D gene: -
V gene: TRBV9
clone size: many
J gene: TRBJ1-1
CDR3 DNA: TGTGCCAGCAGCGAATGGGGCCGCCCAAGGGGCACTGAAGCTTTCTTT
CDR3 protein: CASSEWGRPRGTEAFF

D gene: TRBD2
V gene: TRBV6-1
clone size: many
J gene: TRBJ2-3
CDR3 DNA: TGTGCCGTATTAGGGACTAGCGGTCTTTATCTCAGCACAGATACGCAGTATTTT
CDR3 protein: CAVLGTSGLYLSTDTQYF

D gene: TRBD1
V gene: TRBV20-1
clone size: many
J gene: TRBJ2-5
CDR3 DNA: TGCAGTGCTAGAGATCCCGGGACAGGGGGCCTGACCCAGTACTTC
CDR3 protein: CSARDPGTGGLTQYF

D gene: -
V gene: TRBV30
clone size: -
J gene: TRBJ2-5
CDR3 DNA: TGTGCCTGGAGTCAGGGAAAAGAGACCCAGTACTTC
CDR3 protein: CAWSQGKETQYF

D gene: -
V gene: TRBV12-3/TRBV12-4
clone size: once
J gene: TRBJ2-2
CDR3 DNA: TGTGCCAGCAGTTTAAGTTTAGGGGGGAACACCGGGGAGCTGTTTTTT
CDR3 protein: CASSLSLGGNTGELFF

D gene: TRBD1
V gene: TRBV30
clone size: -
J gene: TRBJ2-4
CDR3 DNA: TGTGCCTGGAGCCCCTCCCGGACAGGGATGTCAAAAAACATTCAGTACTTC
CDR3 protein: CAWSPSRTGMSKNIQYF

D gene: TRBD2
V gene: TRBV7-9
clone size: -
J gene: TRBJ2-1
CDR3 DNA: TGTGCCAGCAGTAGTAGCGGGTTATACAATGAGCAGTTCTTC
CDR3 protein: CASSSSGLYNEQFF

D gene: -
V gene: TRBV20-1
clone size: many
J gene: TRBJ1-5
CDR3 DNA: TGCAGTGCTAGAGAGACAGGCCGTGGGGGCAATCAGCCCCAGCATTTT
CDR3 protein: CSARETGRGGNQPQHF

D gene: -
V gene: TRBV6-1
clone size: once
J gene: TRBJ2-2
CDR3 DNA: TGTGCCAGCAGGAGGGGGGCCGGGGAGCTGTTTTTT
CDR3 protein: CASRRGAGELFF

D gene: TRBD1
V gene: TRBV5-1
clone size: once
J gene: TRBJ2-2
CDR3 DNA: TGCGCCAGCAGCACCGGACAGGGGGCGCGCACCGGGGGGCTGTTTTTT
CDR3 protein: CASSTGQGARTGGLFF

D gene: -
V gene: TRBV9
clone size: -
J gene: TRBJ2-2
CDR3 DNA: TGTGCCAGCAGCGTAGCTATCCGCCAAGACACCGAGGAGCTGTTTTTT
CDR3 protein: CASSVAIRQDTEELFF

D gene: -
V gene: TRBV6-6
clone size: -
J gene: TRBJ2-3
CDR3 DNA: TGTGCCAGCAGGGTCGCTAGCGGCACAGATACGCAGTATTTT
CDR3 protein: CASRVASGTDTQYF

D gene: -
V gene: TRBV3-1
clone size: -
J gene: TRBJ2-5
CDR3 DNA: TGTGCCGGCAGCCACCTAGAAAAAGCTCAAGGGACCCAGTACTTC
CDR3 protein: CAGSHLEKAQGTQYF

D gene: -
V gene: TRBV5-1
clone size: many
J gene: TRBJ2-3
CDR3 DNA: TGCGCCAGCAGCTTGGCCCCAGGGGCAGATACGCAGTATTTT
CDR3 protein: CASSLAPGADTQYF

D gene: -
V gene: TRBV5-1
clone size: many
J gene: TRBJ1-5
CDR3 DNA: TGTGCCAGCAGCGTAGACGGAATCAATCAGCCCCAGCATTTT
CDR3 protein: CASSVDGINQPQHF

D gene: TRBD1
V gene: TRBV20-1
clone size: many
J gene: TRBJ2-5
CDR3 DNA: TGCAGTGCTGGACAGGGGGCAAAAGAGACCCAGTACTTC
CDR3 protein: CSAGQGAKETQYF

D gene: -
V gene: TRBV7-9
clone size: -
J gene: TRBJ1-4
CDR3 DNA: TGTGCCAGCAGCCCGTCCCGGGACTGGGATGAAAAACTGTTTTTT
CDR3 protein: CASSPSRDWDEKLFF

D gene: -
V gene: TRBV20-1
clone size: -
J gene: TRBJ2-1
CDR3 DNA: TGCAGTGCTCCCCGGCAGGGTTTAGGGACGGGGAATGAGCAGTTCTTC
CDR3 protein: CSAPRQGLGTGNEQFF

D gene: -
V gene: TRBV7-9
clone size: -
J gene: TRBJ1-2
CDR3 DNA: TGTGCCAGCAGCTTAGCAAATAATCGATGGGGAGGAGACTATGGCTACACCTTC
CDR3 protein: CASSLANNRWGGDYGYTF

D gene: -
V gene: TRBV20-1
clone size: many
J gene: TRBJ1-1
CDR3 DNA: TGCAGTGCCATACCCCGGACAGCGAGGAACACTGAAGCTTTCTTT
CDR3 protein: CSAIPRTARNTEAFF

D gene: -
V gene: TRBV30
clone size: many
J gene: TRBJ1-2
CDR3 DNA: TGTGCCTGGACACAGGGAATGGGGTATGGCTACACCTTC
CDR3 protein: CAWTQGMGYGYTF

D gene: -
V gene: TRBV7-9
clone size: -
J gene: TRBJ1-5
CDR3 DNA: TGTGCCAGCAGCTTGGAGGGTTGTAATCAGCCCCAGCATTTT
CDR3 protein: CASSLEGCNQPQHF

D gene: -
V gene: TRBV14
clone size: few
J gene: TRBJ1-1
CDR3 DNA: TGTGCCAGCAGCCAAGTCAGCGACGGGAGCCGTGAAGCTTTCTTT
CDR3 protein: CASSQVSDGSREAFF

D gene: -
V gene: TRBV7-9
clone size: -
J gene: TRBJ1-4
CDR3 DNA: TGTGCCAGCAGACCATGGGGGGGAGATGAAAAACTGTTTTTT
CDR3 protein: CASRPWGGDEKLFF

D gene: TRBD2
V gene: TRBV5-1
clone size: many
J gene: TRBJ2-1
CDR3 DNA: TGCGCCAGCAGCTTGGGGCTAGCGGGGGGACCCTACAATGAGCAGTTCTTC
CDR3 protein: CASSLGLAGGPYNEQFF

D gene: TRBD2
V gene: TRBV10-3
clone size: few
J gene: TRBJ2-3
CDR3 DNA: TGTGCCATCAGCAGGACTAGCGGGGGGACAAGACAAACAGATACGCAGTATTTT
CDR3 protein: CAISRTSGGTRQTDTQYF

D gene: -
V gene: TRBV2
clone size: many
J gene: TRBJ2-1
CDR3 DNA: TGTGCCAGCAGTAGGGGGATGTACAATGAGCAGTTCTTC
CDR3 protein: CASSRGMYNEQFF

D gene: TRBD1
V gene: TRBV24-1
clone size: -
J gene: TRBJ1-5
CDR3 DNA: TGTGCCACCAGTGATACAGGGGGGGGCAATCAGCCCCAGCATTTT
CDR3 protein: CATSDTGGGNQPQHF

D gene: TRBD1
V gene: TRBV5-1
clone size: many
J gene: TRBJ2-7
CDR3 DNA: TGCGCCAGCAGCAACCGGGACAGGGTGTCCTCCTACGAGCAGTACTTC
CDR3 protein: CASSNRDRVSSYEQYF

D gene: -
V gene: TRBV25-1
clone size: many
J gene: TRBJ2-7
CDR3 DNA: TGTGCCAGCAGCCGCTTTGGGGTCAACGAGCAGTACTTC
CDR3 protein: CASSRFGVNEQYF

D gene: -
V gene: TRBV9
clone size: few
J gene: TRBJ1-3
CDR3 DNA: TGTGCCAGCAGCGTAGAAGTGTGGGAGGACTCTGGAAACACCATATATTTT
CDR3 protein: CASSVEVWEDSGNTIYF

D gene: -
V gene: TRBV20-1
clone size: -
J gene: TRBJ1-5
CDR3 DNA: TGCAGTGCTAGCAGGGGCGCGGGCAATCAGCCCCAGCATTTT
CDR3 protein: CSASRGAGNQPQHF

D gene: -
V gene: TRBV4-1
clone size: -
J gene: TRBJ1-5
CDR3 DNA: TGCGCCAGCAGCCAAGATAGGTATAGCAATCAGCCCCAGCATTTT
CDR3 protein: CASSQDRYSNQPQHF